This entry concerns a single TCR beta chain. Its specificity is unknown. Other DNA sequences of this sample code for an identical CDR3. As handled by the study authors: ImmunoSEQ sequences covered only the junction and lacked quality scores; filtering therefore differed. The table came from immunoSEQ multiplex PCR; TCRdb's copy has only in-frame clones and leaves some out. Clone size and the V and J calls come from that table; the DNA yielded D and trimming. The sample lists approximately 2.4 million clones; 90% to 96% were seen once. CDR1 and CDR2 from the germline V gene are SNHLY and FYNNEI. The CDR3 runs 11 residues. The V gene lost 7 bases and the J gene lost 3 bases, with 3 bases spanning the gap. This sample is drawn from a study of shared clonotypes between healthy human individuals. Study findings and constraints: Across a few donors, naive CD4 shared 5% to 6%, naive CD8 over 3%, memory CD4 roughly 2.4%, memory CD8 0.35% to 0.5%.

This sequence was found in a man aged 18 to 29 in good health. The sample taken for sequencing was naive CD4+ T cells sorted from blood. Described subset: CD45RA+ positively selected. The gene calls are TRBV2 and TRBJ2-2; D not certain. This chain's CDR3 is CASTDTGELFF. The CDR3 DNA reads TGTGCCAGCACTGACACCGGGGAGCTGTTTTTT.